This entry is about one T cell receptor beta chain. The antigen remains undetermined. Trimming stripped 0 bases from V and 0 bases from J, with 9 bases between. CDR3 length: 15 residues. CDR1 and CDR2 (germline): SGHRS, YFSETQ. One entry per CDR3 protein results from TCRdb running MiXCR on the 5' RACE reads. The sample records about 320,000 distinct CDR3 sequences, over 8.5% being singletons. These data come from a study of T cells after yellow fever vaccination. Study-level results: In post-booster samples, most primary-vaccination clones reappeared (approximately 97% CD4, 88% CD8).

The specimen comprised CD4+ T cells sorted from PBMCs, sampled 45 days after the yellow fever booster vaccination. The TCR originated in a man between 18 and 29 years old who received the YFV17D yellow fever vaccine. This chain connects TRBV5-1 to TRBJ1-1, with no clear D. The CDR3 DNA is TGCGCCAGCAGCTTGGAAAACGGGCTGAACACTGAAGCTTTCTTT. Protein product: CASSLENGLNTEAFF.